The T cell receptor beta chain under discussion was sequenced for a study of T cell responses to AZD1222 COVID-19 vaccine (dated by TCRdb to the early 2020s). About the study as a whole: A total of just over 230 trial participants underwent TCR sequencing, of whom around 200 received two doses of AZD1222 and approximately 25 received two doses of the MenACWY control vaccine. Trial participants were enrolled into age subgroups of 18-55, 56-69 and 70-plus years, which contained around 140, 26 and 57 TCR-sequenced participants, respectively. Broad study findings and their caveats: After two AZD1222 doses, both the breadth and the depth of spike-specific TCRs were significantly higher than at day 0 and than in MenACWY recipients. No day 14 peak-response samples were available, so repertoires were characterized only after the peak T cell response. The vaccine-associated CD4 TCRs covered the entire spike protein, and the dominant responses fell in regions 160-218 and 743-854. Most participants were white British and females outnumbered males, and the authors suggested that clonal diversity may have been underestimated. Nearly half of unique spike-specific TCRs reportedly recognized epitopes outside regions mutated in the B.1.351 and B.1.1.7 variants. In the small 56-69-year group, the increase in depth fell short of significance, most likely because of low power. Conclusions about previously exposed vaccinees are limited because only six or seven AZD1222 recipients were SARS-CoV-2 seropositive at baseline.

This clone showed up just once. The specificity of this receptor is unknown. The record has no base qualities; no much larger clone is one base away. The meaning of the sample's time point label: baseline before first vaccination. The sample's treatment or condition label, in plain terms: meningococcal conjugate vaccine given as trial control. Samples from vaccinated people were obtained from the UK trials COV001 and COV002, which included a single-blind randomized controlled phase 2/3 trial of AZD1222 (ChAdOx1 nCoV-19) in healthy adults. For TCRbeta chain sequencing, PBMC samples from trial participants were taken at day 0 and at day 28 after the second dose. The CDR3 regions of human TCRbeta chains were subjected to immunosequencing. Regarding the original processing steps: Repertoire TCRs were matched against a reference library of SARS-CoV-2-specific TCRs generated with the MIRA antigen-specificity platform. Breadth was defined as the fraction of unique TCRs that were SARS-CoV-2-associated, and depth was defined as the fraction of total T cells that were SARS-CoV-2-associated. Using the MIRA data, each spike-specific TCR was assigned both to the spike region to which the TCR was reactive and to a CD4 or CD8 class. Log10-transformed breadth and depth values were compared by one-way ANOVA with Sidak's multiple comparisons tests. Not all clones reach the TCRdb copy of this immuneACCESS table, which keeps in-frame sequences only. Checked studies attribute under half of the gap to unresolved V genes and leave the rest unexplained. V and J calls and clone size are those listed in that table; D and trimming were worked out from the DNA. The sample table contains 150,000 or so clones; only one count was recorded for more than 85% of them. The ten largest make up less than 1% of the sample.

The sample consisted of peripheral blood, taken on day 0 of MenACWY control vaccination. The clonotype originates from an adult in good health.

The CDR3 region has the sequence CASSLGGAENIQYF. The bases are TGTGCCAGCAGCTTAGGAGGGGCGGAGAACATTCAGTACTTC. The V and J segments used are TRBV5-5 and TRBJ2-4; a tentative D match to TRBD2 spans 6 bases. Taken from the germline V gene (reference sequence), the CDR1 and CDR2 loops are SGHKS and YYEKEE. Counted from cysteine to phenylalanine, this CDR3 has 14 amino acids. Only CDR3 DNA is held: 42 bases, read in frame from base 1. V sheds 2 bases and J sheds 7 bases, leaving 13 bases between their ends.